Following are 5 T cell receptor beta chains from one sample sequenced in a study of Graves' ophthalmopathy and Graves' hyperthyroidism. The study amplified TCR beta CDR3 regions using RNA transcripts. HTBI primers were used in a first-round RT-PCR, which preceded a second-round multiplex PCR. TCRdb used MiXCR to reprocess the multiplex PCR reads, holding one entry per CDR3 protein. Of roughly 160,000 distinct CDR3 sequences in the sample, around two fifths are singletons; the top ten hold roughly 5.2%. Sequencing used peripheral blood. Receptor source: a woman in her thirties or forties with Graves' ophthalmopathy.

In its sample, this clonotype was seen many times. This chain joins TRBV5-8 and TRBJ1-5, with D possibly being TRBD1 (5 bases). The CDR3 is 15 residues long. Trimming removed 1 base at V and 2 bases at J, with 10 bases between. Germline-derived CDR1 and CDR2 are SGHTS and YDEGEE. DNA of the CDR3: TGTGCCAGCAGCTTGAAGGGGATCGGCAATCAGCCCCAGCATTTT. Its protein product is CASSLKGIGNQPQHF.

The chain links TRBV19 to TRBJ2-7; D possibly uses TRBD1 or TRBD2 (5 bases each). The germline V and J ends were trimmed by 3 bases and 4 bases, with 19 bases remaining between them. Germline V lookup: CDR1 LNHDA, CDR2 SQIVND (reference sequence). The CDR3 totals 16 residues. The CDR3 region has the DNA TGTGCCAGTAGTATGAACCCGGGACCGAAAACGTACGAGCAGTACTTC. Protein: CASSMNPGPKTYEQYF.

This clonotype showed up many times. The V call is TRBV2, the J call TRBJ1-1; TRBD1 is a possible D gene (5 bases). V lost 10 bases and J 3 bases, leaving 18 bases between the germline ends. The CDR3 covers 14 residues. The germline V gene encodes CDR1 SNHLY and CDR2 FYNNEI. CDR3 nucleotide sequence: TGTGCCAATTTAGAGGGGAGATCGGACACTGAAGCTTTCTTT. Encoded protein: CANLEGRSDTEAFF.

The chain is built from TRBV6-2 or TRBV6-3 and TRBJ2-5; TRBD2 agrees at 7 bases. CDR3 length equals 12 residues. Per germline, CDR1 MNHEY and CDR2 SVGEGT. V shed 11 bases and J 4 bases; nucleotides not matched to a gene: 7. CDR3 in DNA: TGTGCCGGGGCGGGAGACGGAGAGACCCAGTACTTC. It encodes CAGAGDGETQYF.

This clonotype was counted ten times or more. The chain has TRBV12-3 or TRBV12-4 and TRBJ2-7, with D perhaps matching TRBD2 (6 bases). This CDR3 spans 12 amino acids. The V end lost 3 bases, the J end lost 3 bases, and 6 bases lay between the germline ends. CDR3 nucleotides: TGTGCCAGCAGTTTCGGGGGCTACGAGCAGTACTTC. Translating it yields CASSFGGYEQYF.